Listed here are 32 T cell receptor beta chains from one sample, sequenced in a study of blood T cells in healthy people across ages. A second PCR, run for roughly 7 to 12 cycles, used a sample-barcoded 5' primer plus a J-beta primer mix. MiXCR was run by TCRdb on the 5' RACE reads, yielding one entry per CDR3 protein. The data show over 1,200,000 distinct CDR3 sequences, 45% to 70% seen once. Sequencing was done on a sample of blood. Receptor source: a man younger than 35 in good health.

This clonotype came up many times. The CDR3 DNA follows: TGTGCCAGCAGCTTAGATTTCGACAGGGTATACCTCTATGGCTACACCTTC. Translation: CASSLDFDRVYLYGYTF. The chain recombines TRBV11-2 with TRBJ1-2, with 7 bases lining up with TRBD1. Trimming cost V 0 bases and J 4 bases; bases outside gene matches: 11. The CDR3 length is 17 residues. Germline V lookup: CDR1 SGHAT, CDR2 FQNNGV.

This chain links TRBV4-1 with TRBJ2-1, with D maybe TRBD1 (5 bases). The CDR3 spans 18 residues. CDR1 and CDR2 (germline): MGHRA, YSYEKL. Trimming took 3 bases from V and 5 from J, leaving 23 bases between them. Here the CDR3 DNA reads TGCGCCAGCAGCCACTCCCTGCGAAGGACAAGCCAGGACAATGAGCAGTTCTTC. It specifies CASSHSLRRTSQDNEQFF.

This chain uses TRBV4-3 with TRBJ1-2; D is possibly TRBD1 (6 bases). The CDR3 has 13 amino acids. The germline V and J ends were trimmed by 4 bases and 8 bases, with 14 bases remaining between them. CDR1 and CDR2 from the germline V gene are LGHNA and YSLEER. The DNA of the CDR3 is TGCGCCAGCAGCCCAACAGGGCTGTGGGGCTACACCTTC. Translation: CASSPTGLWGYTF.

The chain recombines TRBV6-2 or TRBV6-3 with TRBJ2-7, with 7 bases lining up with TRBD2. The CDR3 is made up of 16 amino acids. Germline CDR1 is MNHEY and CDR2 is SVGEGT. The junction had 11 bases not matched to a gene; V was cut back by 4 bases and J by 2 bases. The CDR3 nucleotides are TGTGCCAGCAGTTTACCGGGAGGTCAACTAACCTACGAGCAGTACGTC. It translates to CASSLPGGQLTYEQYV.

The V call is TRBV20-1, the J call TRBJ1-2; D is unresolved. Germline V gene data show CDR1 as DFQATT and CDR2 as SNEGSKA (reference sequence). The CDR3 extends over 10 amino acids. CDR3 residues: CRTLMDGYTF. The CDR3 nucleotides are TGCAGGACCCTTATGGATGGCTACACCTTC.

The chain couples TRBV9 to TRBJ2-4; D may be TRBD2 (6 bases). The J call is in doubt because the DNA end fits TRBJ2-7 better. The germline CDR1 and CDR2 sequences are SGDLS and YYNGEE. This CDR3 is built from 14 residues. The CDR3 nucleotides are TGTGCCAGCAGCGTATCTCAGGGAGGTGGCGAGCAGTACTTC. It is translated as CASSVSQGGGEQYF.

The chain uses TRBV13 and TRBJ2-7; the D gene is possibly TRBD1 (6 bases). The CDR3 loop spans 14 amino acids. Germline lookup yields CDR1 PRHDT and CDR2 FYEKMQ (reference sequence). V lost 5 bases and J lost 2, with 13 bases in between. The CDR3 bases are TGTGCCAGCAGCAAACAGGACAGCCCCTACGAGCAGTACTTC. Amino acids: CASSKQDSPYEQYF. Full variable domain (outside the CDR3, taken from reference TRBV13 and TRBJ2-7): AAGVIQSPRHLIKEKRETATLKCYPIPRHDTVYWYQQGPGQDPQFLISFYEKMQSDKGSIPDRFSAQQFSDYHSELNMSSLELGDSALYFCASSKQDSPYEQYFGPGTRLTVT.

At least ten counts were recorded for this clonotype. The rearrangement links TRBV28 to TRBJ2-1; D could derive from TRBD1 or TRBD2 (6 bases each). V was clipped by 6 bases and J by 8 bases, with 26 bases between them. CDR1 and CDR2 from the germline V gene are MDHEN and SYDVKM. The CDR3 has 17 residues. CDR3 protein: CASSPPPTGGPPYEQFF. The CDR3 DNA reads as TGTGCCAGCAGCCCTCCACCCACCGGGGGCCCTCCCTATGAGCAGTTCTTC.

This clonotype was recorded a few times. This chain connects TRBV2 to TRBJ2-3; possible D gene TRBD2, 5 bases. Trimming left V 9 bases short and J 0 bases short, with 7 bases between. The CDR3 is 12 amino acids. Germline V gene sequence: CDR1 SNHLY, CDR2 FYNNEI. The CDR3 loop is CARGRSTDTQYF. CDR3 in DNA: TGTGCCAGAGGGAGAAGCACAGATACGCAGTATTTT. The whole variable domain, remainder taken from reference TRBV2 and TRBJ2-3, is EPEVTQTPSHQVTQMGQEVILRCVPISNHLYFYWYRQILGQKVEFLVSFYNNEISEKSEIFDDQFSVERPDGSNFTLKIRSTKLEDSAMYFCARGRSTDTQYFGPGTRLTVL.

The rearrangement links TRBV4-1 to TRBJ2-2, with D uncertain. This CDR3 region has 16 residues. CDR1 is MGHRA and CDR2 is YSYEKL in the germline V gene. Trimming took 1 base from V and 1 from J, leaving 10 bases between them. The CDR3: CASSQGQTLNTGELFF. CDR3 DNA sequence: TGCGCCAGCAGCCAAGGACAAACCTTGAACACCGGGGAGCTGTTTTTT.

Remarks on this clonotype: One end of the junction is discordant with germline, which a read error may explain. The V call is TRBV7-8, the J call TRBJ2-3; D gene uncertain. The CDR3 contains 12 residues. Germline V lookup: CDR1 SGHVS, CDR2 FQNEAQ. CDR3 sequence reads: CAGSLTRDTQYF. Written as DNA, the CDR3 is TGTGCCGGCAGCTTAACCCGAGATACGCAGTATTTT. The whole variable domain, remainder taken from reference TRBV7-8 and TRBJ2-3, is GAGVSQSPRYKVAKRGQDVALRCDPISGHVSLFWYQQALGQGPEFLTYFQNEAQLDKSGLPSDRFFAERPEGSVSTLKIQRTQQEDSAVYLCAGSLTRDTQYFGPGTRLTVL.

This chain connects TRBV25-1 to TRBJ2-5; D is possibly TRBD1 (5 bases). CDR3 length equals 15 residues. V gave up 8 bases and J gave up 5 bases, with 21 bases separating them. Germline assignment: CDR1 MGHDK and CDR2 SYGVNS. CDR3 DNA: TGTGCCAGCCAAAAATTACAGGATCCCAGGGAGACCCAGTACTTC. It is translated as CASQKLQDPRETQYF.

This clonotype showed up just a few times. This chain uses TRBV11-2 with TRBJ2-3; D unclear. Between the trimmed V and J ends, which lost 5 bases and 4 bases, there was a span of 10 bases. Germline V gene data show CDR1 as SGHAT and CDR2 as FQNNGV. The CDR3 loop spans 13 amino acids. CDR3 sequence (DNA): TGTGCCAGCAGCCCCAGACCCCCAGATACGCAGTATTTT. Its translation: CASSPRPPDTQYF.

This clonotype has just a few counts. This chain links TRBV29-1 with TRBJ2-7; 9 bases are a match to TRBD2. The CDR3 has 12 residues. The ends lost 5 bases at V and 4 bases at J; junction bases unmatched: 3. Germline V gene sequence: CDR1 SQVTM, CDR2 ANQGSEA. The CDR3 DNA follows: TGCAGCGTTCTTAGCGGGAGTTACGAGCAGTACTTC. It codes for CSVLSGSYEQYF.

A few counts support this clonotype. The chain employs TRBV29-1 and TRBJ2-7; the match to TRBD1 covers 11 bases. The CDR3 contains 15 residues. In germline, CDR1 is SQVTM, CDR2 ANQGSEA. V trimming: 6 bases; J trimming: 3 bases; junction bases outside the gene matches: 10. The CDR3 spells CSVQTGTGGVYEQYF. CDR3 in DNA: TGCAGCGTCCAAACCGGGACAGGGGGTGTCTACGAGCAGTACTTC.

The rearrangement links TRBV6-5 to TRBJ2-2; D is unclear. CDR3 length equals 16 residues. Germline-derived CDR1 and CDR2 are MNHEY and SVGAGI. With 6 bases removed from V and 7 bases from J, the gap between germline ends came to 21 bases. The CDR3 bases are TGTGCCAGCAGCCTATCATTAGGGTTCGGGTTCGGGGAGCTGTTTTTT. Amino acid sequence: CASSLSLGFGFGELFF.

The chain is built from TRBV2 and TRBJ2-2, with D tentatively TRBD2 (5 bases). The CDR3 totals 14 residues. The germline V gene encodes CDR1 SNHLY and CDR2 FYNNEI. V lost 2 bases, J lost 3 bases, and 7 bases lay in between. CDR3: CASSEFGDTGELFF. The DNA of the CDR3 is TGTGCCAGCAGTGAATTCGGGGACACCGGGGAGCTGTTTTTT.

In this sample, this clonotype turned up a few times. The chain links TRBV28 to TRBJ1-5; D is unresolved. Deletions cut 1 base from V and 0 bases from J, with 7 bases between. Germline V gives CDR1 MDHEN, CDR2 SYDVKM. The CDR3 runs 15 residues. Here the CDR3 reads CASSLSLDSNQPQHF. The DNA for the CDR3 is TGTGCCAGCAGTTTATCACTAGATAGCAATCAGCCCCAGCATTTT. The whole variable domain, remainder taken from reference TRBV28 and TRBJ1-5, is DVKVTQSSRYLVKRTGEKVFLECVQDMDHENMFWYRQDPGLGLRLIYFSYDVKMKEKGDIPEGYSVSREKKERFSLILESASTNQTSMYLCASSLSLDSNQPQHFGDGTRLSIL.

In the case of this clonotype: The junction departs from the called germline gene at one end, perhaps through a read error. This chain joins TRBV6-5 and TRBJ2-1, with a possible D match to TRBD1 (6 bases). The CDR3 consists of 15 residues. CDR1 MNHEY and CDR2 SVGAGI come from the germline V gene. This CDR3 reads CASSYPSSGAGEEFF. CDR3 bases: TGTGCCAGCAGTTACCCGTCCTCAGGGGCGGGTGAGGAGTTCTTC.

The V gene is TRBV4-1, the J gene TRBJ2-2; TRBD2 matches at 8 bases. CDR1 MGHRA and CDR2 YSYEKL come from the germline V gene. This CDR3 comprises 16 residues. V was pared by 4 bases and J by 0 bases, with 4 bases of the junction left unmatched. The CDR3 DNA follows: TGCGCCAGCAGCCGAAGGACTAGCTCGAACACCGGGGAGCTGTTTTTT. As protein: CASSRRTSSNTGELFF.

V is TRBV20-1 and J is TRBJ2-3; possible D gene TRBD1, 5 bases. CDR3 length equals 11 residues. The V gene's germline CDR1 is DFQATT and CDR2 SNEGSKA (reference sequence). The germline V and J ends were trimmed by 5 bases and 6 bases, with 9 bases remaining between them. CDR3 residues: CSAVDNDTQYF. CDR3 in DNA: TGCAGTGCTGTGGACAACGATACGCAGTATTTT.

This clonotype was detected only a few times. This chain joins TRBV7-8 and TRBJ2-7; 14 bases align to TRBD2. Germline V CDR1 and CDR2: SGHVS, FQNEAQ. After removal of 7 bases from V and 4 bases from J, the junction contained 6 bases not matched to a gene. This CDR3 has 15 amino acids. The CDR3: CASTPGTSGRYEQYF. The CDR3 DNA reads TGTGCCAGCACCCCGGGGACTAGCGGGAGATACGAGCAGTACTTC. The full variable domain, completed using reference TRBV7-8 and TRBJ2-7, is GAGVSQSPRYKVAKRGQDVALRCDPISGHVSLFWYQQALGQGPEFLTYFQNEAQLDKSGLPSDRFFAERPEGSVSTLKIQRTQQEDSAVYLCASTPGTSGRYEQYFGPGTRLTVT.

The chain has TRBV27 and TRBJ2-5, with D unresolved. Germline V gives CDR1 MNHEY, CDR2 SMNVEV (reference sequence). Trimming removed 5 bases from V and 4 bases from J, with 14 bases in between. The CDR3 spans 14 residues. CDR3: CASSLQASGETQYF. CDR3 in DNA: TGTGCCAGCAGTCTGCAAGCTAGTGGAGAGACCCAGTACTTC.

This clonotype was seen a handful of times. The chain combines TRBV9 with TRBJ2-4; 10 positions agree with TRBD2. The assigned J gene may be wrong: the sequence end matches TRBJ2-7 better. This CDR3 has 16 residues. Germline V lookup: CDR1 SGDLS, CDR2 YYNGEE. The CDR3 is CASSVGGLAGVYEQYF. The CDR3 bases are TGTGCCAGCAGCGTAGGAGGTCTAGCGGGAGTCTACGAGCAGTACTTC.

J is TRBJ1-1 and V is TRBV3-1; D gene uncertain. This CDR3 has 14 residues. V dropped 0 bases and J dropped 5 bases, with 10 bases sitting between them. Looked up from germline, CDR1 is LGHDT and CDR2 is YNNKEL (reference sequence). The CDR3 DNA is TGTGCCAGCAGCCAAGATCTGAGGGTGACTGAAGCTTTCTTT. Translating it yields CASSQDLRVTEAFF.

The chain uses TRBV12-3 or TRBV12-4 and TRBJ2-4; 9 nucleotides align to TRBD1. CDR3 length equals 17 residues. V shed 2 bases, J shed 0 bases, and the junction held 5 bases outside the gene matches. The CDR3 bases are TGTGCCAGCAGTTTACGGGGGACAGGGTTAGCCAAAAACATTCAGTACTTC. It codes for CASSLRGTGLAKNIQYF.

V and J are TRBV7-9 and TRBJ2-2; D unclear. V shed 3 bases and J shed 2 bases, with 10 bases lying between them. The CDR3 covers 15 residues. Germline loops: CDR1 SEHNR, CDR2 FQNEAQ (reference sequence). The CDR3 spells CASSFVRINTGELFF. The CDR3 nucleotides are TGTGCCAGCAGCTTTGTGCGGATAAACACCGGGGAGCTGTTTTTT. Together with reference TRBV7-9 and TRBJ2-2, the CDR3 gives the full variable domain: DTGVSQNPRHKITKRGQNVTFRCDPISEHNRLYWYRQTLGQGPEFLTYFQNEAQLEKSRLLSDRFSAERPKGSFSTLEIQRTEQGDSAMYLCASSFVRINTGELFFGEGSRLTVL.

This clonotype turned up a few times. The V gene is TRBV4-2, the J gene TRBJ2-2; D might be TRBD1 (6 bases). The CDR3 sequence is 15 residues long. Trimming left V 3 bases short and J 3 bases short, with 11 bases between. The germline gives CDR1 LGHNA, CDR2 YNFKEQ. The CDR3 DNA reads as TGTGCCAGCAGCCATCGCACAGGGTACACCGGGGAGCTGTTTTTT. Translation: CASSHRTGYTGELFF.

The genes are TRBV24-1 and TRBJ1-5, with TRBD1 matching over 7 bases. J gave up 4 bases and V 4 bases, and 3 bases lay outside the gene matches. Germline V gene data show CDR1 as KGHDR and CDR2 as SFDVKD. This CDR3 contains 14 residues. The CDR3 spells CATSDQDRNQPQHF. The CDR3 DNA reads as TGTGCCACCAGTGACCAGGACAGGAATCAGCCCCAGCATTTT.

V usage is TRBV28 and J usage is TRBJ2-3, with D perhaps given as TRBD1 or TRBD2 (5 bases each). Germline V gene lookup returns CDR1 MDHEN and CDR2 SYDVKM. The CDR3 has 18 amino acids. V lost 4 bases and J lost 0, with 20 bases in between. In nucleotides, the CDR3 is TGTGCCAGCAGTTCAAACGGGGACGGATATACTAGCACAGATACGCAGTATTTT. Translated: CASSSNGDGYTSTDTQYF. The entire variable domain, with the rest obtained from reference TRBV28 and TRBJ2-3, is as follows: DVKVTQSSRYLVKRTGEKVFLECVQDMDHENMFWYRQDPGLGLRLIYFSYDVKMKEKGDIPEGYSVSREKKERFSLILESASTNQTSMYLCASSSNGDGYTSTDTQYFGPGTRLTVL.

This clonotype was picked up one time. V usage is TRBV4-3 and J usage is TRBJ1-4, with a tentative D call TRBD1 (6 bases). The CDR3 runs to 16 residues. The V gene's germline CDR1 is LGHNA and CDR2 YSLEER. V was clipped by 0 bases and J by 8 bases, with 16 bases between them. The CDR3 region is CASSQDFRGREEKLFF. The CDR3 DNA is TGCGCCAGCAGCCAAGATTTCAGGGGACGGGAAGAAAAACTGTTTTTT.

The CDR3 nucleotides read TGTGCCAGCAGTTACAACCAGGGGTCTTACGAGCAGTACTTC. This codes for CASSYNQGSYEQYF. The V gene is TRBV6-2 or TRBV6-3, the J gene TRBJ2-5; D might be TRBD1 (6 bases). The J call may be faulty, since TRBJ2-7 better matches the DNA end. The CDR3 has 14 amino acids. Germline assignment: CDR1 MNHEY and CDR2 SVGEGT.